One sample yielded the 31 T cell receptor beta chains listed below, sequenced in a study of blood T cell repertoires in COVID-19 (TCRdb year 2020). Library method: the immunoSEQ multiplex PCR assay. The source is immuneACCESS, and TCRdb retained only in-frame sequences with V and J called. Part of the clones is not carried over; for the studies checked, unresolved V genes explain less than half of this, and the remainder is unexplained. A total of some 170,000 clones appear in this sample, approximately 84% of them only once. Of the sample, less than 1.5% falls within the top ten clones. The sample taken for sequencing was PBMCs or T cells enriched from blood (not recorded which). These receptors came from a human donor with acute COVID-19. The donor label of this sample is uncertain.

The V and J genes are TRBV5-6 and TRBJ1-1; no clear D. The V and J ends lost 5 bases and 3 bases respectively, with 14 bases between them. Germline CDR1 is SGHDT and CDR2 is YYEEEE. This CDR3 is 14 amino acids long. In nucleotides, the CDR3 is TGTGCCAGCAGGCTCCAACAGACGGACACTGAAGCTTTCTTT. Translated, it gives CASRLQQTDTEAFF.

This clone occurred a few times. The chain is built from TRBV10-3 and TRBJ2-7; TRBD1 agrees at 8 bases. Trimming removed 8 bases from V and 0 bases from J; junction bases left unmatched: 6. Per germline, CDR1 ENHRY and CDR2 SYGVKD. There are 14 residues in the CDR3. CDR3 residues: CAIGTGGGSYEQYF. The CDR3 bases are TGTGCCATCGGGACAGGCGGTGGCTCCTACGAGCAGTACTTC.

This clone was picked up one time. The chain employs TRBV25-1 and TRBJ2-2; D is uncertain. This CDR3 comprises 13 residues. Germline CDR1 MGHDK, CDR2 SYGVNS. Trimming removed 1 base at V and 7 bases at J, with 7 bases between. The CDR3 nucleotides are TGTGCCAGCAGTGAATCTATAATCGGGGAGCTGTTTTTT. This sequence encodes CASSESIIGELFF.

This CDR3 reads CASSPGGPNNSPLHF. The DNA of the CDR3 is TGTGCCAGCAGCCCCGGGGGACCAAATAATTCACCCCTCCACTTT. This chain joins TRBV7-3 and TRBJ1-6, with D tentatively TRBD1 (5 bases). CDR1 is SGHTA, CDR2 FQGTGA, per germline. Trimming took 5 bases from V and 5 from J, leaving 13 bases between them. There are 15 residues in the CDR3.

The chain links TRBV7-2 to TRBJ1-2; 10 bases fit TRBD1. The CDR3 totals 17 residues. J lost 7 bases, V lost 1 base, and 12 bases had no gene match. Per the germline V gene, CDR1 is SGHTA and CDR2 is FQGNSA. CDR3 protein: CASSLGGRTGGSSGYTF. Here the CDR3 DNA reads TGTGCCAGCAGCTTAGGAGGTCGGACAGGGGGTTCCTCTGGCTACACCTTC.

The CDR3 sequence is CASRVLGGSGNTIYF. CDR3 in DNA: TGTGCCAGCAGAGTGCTCGGGGGCTCTGGAAACACCATATATTTT. The chain couples TRBV2 to TRBJ1-3; TRBD1 is a possible D gene (5 bases). This CDR3 region has 15 residues. Per the germline V gene, CDR1 is SNHLY and CDR2 is FYNNEI. V gave up 6 bases and J gave up 0 bases, with 12 bases separating them.

The CDR3 nucleotides read TGTGCCAGCAGCCGACGACAGGGAGTTACTGAAGCTTTCTTT. Translation gives CASSRRQGVTEAFF. The chain couples TRBV14 to TRBJ1-1, with TRBD1 matching 7 bases. Germline assignment: CDR1 SGHDN and CDR2 FVKESK. Losses at the gene ends were 4 bases for V and 5 bases for J; bases not matched to a gene: 7. The CDR3 has 14 residues.

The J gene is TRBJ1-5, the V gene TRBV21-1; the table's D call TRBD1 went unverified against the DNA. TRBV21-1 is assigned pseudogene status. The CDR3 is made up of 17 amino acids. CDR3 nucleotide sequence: TGTGCCAGCAGCCCCCGACCAGACAGGGGGCCCTATCAGCCCCAGCATTTT. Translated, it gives CASSPRPDRGPYQPQHF.

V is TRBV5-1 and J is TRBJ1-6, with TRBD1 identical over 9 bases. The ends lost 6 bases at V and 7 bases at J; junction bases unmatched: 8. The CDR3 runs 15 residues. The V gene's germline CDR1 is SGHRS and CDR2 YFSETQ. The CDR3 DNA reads TGCGCCAGCACCCTACAGGGGGCGAAGAATTCACCCCTCCACTTT. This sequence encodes CASTLQGAKNSPLHF. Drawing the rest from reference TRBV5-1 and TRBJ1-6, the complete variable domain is KAGVTQTPRYLIKTRGQQVTLSCSPISGHRSVSWYQQTPGQGLQFLFEYFSETQRNKGNFPGRFSGRQFSNSRSEMNVSTLELGDSALYLCASTLQGAKNSPLHFGNGTRLTVT.

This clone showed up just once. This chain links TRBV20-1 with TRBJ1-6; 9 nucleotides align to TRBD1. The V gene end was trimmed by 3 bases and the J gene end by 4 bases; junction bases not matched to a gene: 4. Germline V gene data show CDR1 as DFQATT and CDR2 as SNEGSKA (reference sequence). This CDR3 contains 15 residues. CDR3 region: CSASRTGEYNSPLHF. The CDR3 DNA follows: TGCAGTGCTAGTCGGACAGGGGAATATAATTCACCCCTCCACTTT.

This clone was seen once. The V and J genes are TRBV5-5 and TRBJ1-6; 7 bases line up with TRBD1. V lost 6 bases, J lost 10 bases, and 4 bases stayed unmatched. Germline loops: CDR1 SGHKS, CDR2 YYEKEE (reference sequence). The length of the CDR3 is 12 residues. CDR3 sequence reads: CASMKTGSPLHF. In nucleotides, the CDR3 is TGTGCCAGCATGAAGACAGGGTCACCCCTCCACTTT.

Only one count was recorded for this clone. The CDR3 DNA follows: TGTGCCAGCAGCCGCGTTACAGGGGGCGAGCAGTACTTC. This sequence encodes CASSRVTGGEQYF. This chain links TRBV6-5 with TRBJ2-7; 8 bases agree with TRBD1. The germline V gene has CDR1 MNHEY and CDR2 SVGAGI. CDR3 size: 13 residues. With V trimmed by 6 bases and J by 6 bases, 7 bases remained unmatched.

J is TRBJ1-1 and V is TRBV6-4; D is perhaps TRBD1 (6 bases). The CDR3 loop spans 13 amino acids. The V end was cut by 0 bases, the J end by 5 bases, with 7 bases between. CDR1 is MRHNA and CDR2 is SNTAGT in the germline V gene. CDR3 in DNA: TGTGCCAGCAGTGACTCGGGGGCAACTGAAGCTTTCTTT. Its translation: CASSDSGATEAFF.

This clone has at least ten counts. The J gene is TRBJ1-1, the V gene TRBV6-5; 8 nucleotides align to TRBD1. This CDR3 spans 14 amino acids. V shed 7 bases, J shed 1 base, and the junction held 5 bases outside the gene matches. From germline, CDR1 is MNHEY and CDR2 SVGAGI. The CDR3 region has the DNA TGTGCCAGCAAGAACAGGGGGGCGAACACTGAAGCTTTCTTT. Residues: CASKNRGANTEAFF.

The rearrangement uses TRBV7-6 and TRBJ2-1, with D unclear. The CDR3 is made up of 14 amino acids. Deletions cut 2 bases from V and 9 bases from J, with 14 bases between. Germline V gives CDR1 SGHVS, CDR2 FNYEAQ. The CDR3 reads CASSLLGIPIEQFF. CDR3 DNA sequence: TGTGCCAGCAGCTTACTCGGTATTCCCATTGAGCAGTTCTTC.

CDR3 bases: TGTGCCAGCTGGACCCCCTCGGACAGCTACAATGAGCAGTTCTTC. It is translated as CASWTPSDSYNEQFF. The rearrangement uses TRBV7-8 and TRBJ2-1, with D perhaps matching TRBD1 (6 bases). Germline assignment: CDR1 SGHVS and CDR2 FQNEAQ. V was clipped by 8 bases and J by 3 bases, with 17 bases between them. CDR3 size: 15 residues.

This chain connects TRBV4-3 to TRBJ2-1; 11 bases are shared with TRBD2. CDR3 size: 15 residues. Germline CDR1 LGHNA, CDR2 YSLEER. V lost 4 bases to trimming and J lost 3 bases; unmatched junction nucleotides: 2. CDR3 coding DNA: TGCGCCAGCAGCCTGACTAGCGGGGACTACAATGAGCAGTTCTTC. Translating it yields CASSLTSGDYNEQFF.

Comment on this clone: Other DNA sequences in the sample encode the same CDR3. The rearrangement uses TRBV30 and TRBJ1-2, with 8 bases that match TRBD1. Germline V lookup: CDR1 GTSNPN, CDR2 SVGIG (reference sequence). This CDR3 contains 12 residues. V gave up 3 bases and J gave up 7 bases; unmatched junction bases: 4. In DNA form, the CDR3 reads TGTGCCTGGAGCCCAGGGGGCGGTGGCTACACCTTC. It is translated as CAWSPGGGGYTF. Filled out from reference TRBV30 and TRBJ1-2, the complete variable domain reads SQTIHQWPATLVQPVGSPLSLECTVEGTSNPNLYWYRQAAGRGLQLLFYSVGIGQISSEVPQNLSASRPQDRQFILSSKKLLLSDSGFYLCAWSPGGGGYTFGSGTRLTVV.

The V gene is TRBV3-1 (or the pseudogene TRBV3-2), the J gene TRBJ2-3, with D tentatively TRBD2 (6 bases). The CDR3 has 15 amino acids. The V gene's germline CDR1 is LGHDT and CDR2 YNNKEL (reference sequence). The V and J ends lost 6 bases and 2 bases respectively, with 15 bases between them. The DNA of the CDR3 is TGTGCCAGCAGACCGACTAGGCCCGACACAGATACGCAGTATTTT. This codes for CASRPTRPDTDTQYF.

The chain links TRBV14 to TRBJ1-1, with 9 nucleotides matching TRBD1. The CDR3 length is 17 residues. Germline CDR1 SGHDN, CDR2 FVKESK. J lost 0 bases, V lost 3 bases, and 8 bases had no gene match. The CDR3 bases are TGTGCCAGCAGCCAGGTGGACAGGGGCATCATGAACACTGAAGCTTTCTTT. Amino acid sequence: CASSQVDRGIMNTEAFF.

CDR3: CASSSSGVLNYGYTF. The CDR3 bases are TGTGCCAGCAGTTCCTCCGGGGTCCTTAACTATGGCTACACCTTC. The rearrangement joins TRBV27 to TRBJ1-2, with D uncertain. CDR3 length: 15 residues. Trimming pared 4 bases from V and 1 base from J, leaving 13 bases between. Germline V gene data show CDR1 as MNHEY and CDR2 as SMNVEV (reference sequence).

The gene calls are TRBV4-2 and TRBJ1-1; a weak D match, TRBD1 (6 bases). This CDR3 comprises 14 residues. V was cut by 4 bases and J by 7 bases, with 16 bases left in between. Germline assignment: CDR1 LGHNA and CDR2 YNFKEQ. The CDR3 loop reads CASSPTRDNIEAFF. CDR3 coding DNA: TGTGCCAGCAGCCCTACCCGGGACAATATTGAAGCTTTCTTT.

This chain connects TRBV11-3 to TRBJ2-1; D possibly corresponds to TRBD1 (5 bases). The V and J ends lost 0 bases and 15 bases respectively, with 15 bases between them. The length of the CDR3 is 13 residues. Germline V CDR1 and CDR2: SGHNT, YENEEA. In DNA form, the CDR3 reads TGTGCCAGCAGCTTAGAAGGGCAGGGCGATCCGTTCTTC. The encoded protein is CASSLEGQGDPFF.

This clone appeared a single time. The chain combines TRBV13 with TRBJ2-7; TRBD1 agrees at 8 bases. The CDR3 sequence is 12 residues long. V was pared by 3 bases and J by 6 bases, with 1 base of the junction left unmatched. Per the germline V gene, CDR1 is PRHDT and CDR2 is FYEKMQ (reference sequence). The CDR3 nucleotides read TGTGCCAGCAGCTTGACAGGGGTCGAGCAGTACTTC. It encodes CASSLTGVEQYF. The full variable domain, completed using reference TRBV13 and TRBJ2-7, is AAGVIQSPRHLIKEKRETATLKCYPIPRHDTVYWYQQGPGQDPQFLISFYEKMQSDKGSIPDRFSAQQFSDYHSELNMSSLELGDSALYFCASSLTGVEQYFGPGTRLTVT.

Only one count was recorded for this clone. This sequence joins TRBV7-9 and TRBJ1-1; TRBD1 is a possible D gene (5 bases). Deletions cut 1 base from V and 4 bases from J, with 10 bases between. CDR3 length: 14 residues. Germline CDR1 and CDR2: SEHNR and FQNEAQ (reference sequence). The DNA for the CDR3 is TGTGCCAGCAGCTTAGGCAGGGCCGGCACTGAAGCTTTCTTT. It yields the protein CASSLGRAGTEAFF.

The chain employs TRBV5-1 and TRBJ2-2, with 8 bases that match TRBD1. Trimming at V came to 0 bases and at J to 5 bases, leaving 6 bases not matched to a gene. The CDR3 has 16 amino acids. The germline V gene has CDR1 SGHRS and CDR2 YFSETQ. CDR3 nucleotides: TGCGCCAGCAGCTTGGAAGTTAACAGGGGGACCGGGGAGCTGTTTTTT. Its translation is CASSLEVNRGTGELFF.

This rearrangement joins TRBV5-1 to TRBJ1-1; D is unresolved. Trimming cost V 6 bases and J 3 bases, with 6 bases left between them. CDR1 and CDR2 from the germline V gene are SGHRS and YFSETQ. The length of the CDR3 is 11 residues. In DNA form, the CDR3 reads TGCGCCAGCATGGGAGACACTGAAGCTTTCTTT. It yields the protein CASMGDTEAFF. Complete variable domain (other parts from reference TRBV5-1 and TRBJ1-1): KAGVTQTPRYLIKTRGQQVTLSCSPISGHRSVSWYQQTPGQGLQFLFEYFSETQRNKGNFPGRFSGRQFSNSRSEMNVSTLELGDSALYLCASMGDTEAFFGQGTRLTVV.

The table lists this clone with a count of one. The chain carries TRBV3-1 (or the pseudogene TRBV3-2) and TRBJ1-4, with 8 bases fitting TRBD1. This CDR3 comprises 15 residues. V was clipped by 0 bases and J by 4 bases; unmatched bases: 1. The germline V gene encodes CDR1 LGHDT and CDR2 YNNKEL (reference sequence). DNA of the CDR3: TGTGCCAGCAGCCAAGAAGGACAGGGTAATGAAAAACTGTTTTTT. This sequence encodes CASSQEGQGNEKLFF.

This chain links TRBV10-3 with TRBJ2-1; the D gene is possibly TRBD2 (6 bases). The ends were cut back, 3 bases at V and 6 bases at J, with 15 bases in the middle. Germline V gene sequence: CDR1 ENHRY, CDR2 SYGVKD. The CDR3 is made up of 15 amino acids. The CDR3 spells CAISEVGGQSNEQFF. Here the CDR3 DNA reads TGTGCCATCAGTGAAGTGGGAGGCCAATCCAATGAGCAGTTCTTC.

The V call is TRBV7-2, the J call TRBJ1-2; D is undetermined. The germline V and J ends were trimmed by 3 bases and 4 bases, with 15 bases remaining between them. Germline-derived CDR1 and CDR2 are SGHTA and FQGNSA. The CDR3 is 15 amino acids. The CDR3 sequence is CASSFIGSGGYGYTF. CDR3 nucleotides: TGTGCCAGCAGCTTTATAGGGAGCGGCGGCTATGGCTACACCTTC.

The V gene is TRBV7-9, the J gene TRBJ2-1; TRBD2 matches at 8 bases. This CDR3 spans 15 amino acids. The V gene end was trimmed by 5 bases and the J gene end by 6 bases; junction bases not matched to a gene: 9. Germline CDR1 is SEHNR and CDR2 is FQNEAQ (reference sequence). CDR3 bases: TGTGCCAGCAGCCCTCCTGCGGGGGGTTCCAATGAGCAGTTCTTC. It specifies CASSPPAGGSNEQFF.